Listed here are 26 T cell receptor beta chains from one sample, sequenced in a study of cytomegalovirus exposure and HLA in healthy donors. The PCR contained 60 Vbeta and 13 Jbeta primers. Here immunoSEQ multiplex PCR was the method, and the copy in TCRdb shows in-frame clones only, minus some. Of around 100,000 clones in the sample, about 79% were seen once. Source material: PBMCs. Receptors originate from a woman in her late teens or twenties in good health and CMV-seronegative.

This sequence joins TRBV6-5 and TRBJ2-4, with D tentatively TRBD1 (6 bases). The V gene's germline CDR1 is MNHEY and CDR2 SVGAGI. Trimming removed 5 bases from V and 0 bases from J, with 11 bases in between. This CDR3 contains 15 residues. The DNA of the CDR3 is TGTGCCAGCAGTCCAGGACAGTTAGCCAAAAACATTCAGTACTTC. It yields the protein CASSPGQLAKNIQYF.

This clone came up once. The chain employs TRBV5-6 and TRBJ2-5; 10 bases agree with TRBD1. CDR3 length: 16 amino acids. The V gene end was trimmed by 3 bases and the J gene end by 7 bases; junction bases not matched to a gene: 12. Germline CDR1 is SGHDT and CDR2 is YYEEEE. The CDR3 bases are TGTGCCAGCAGCTCCCTTGGGACAGGGGAGAGGGCGACCCAGTACTTC. Translation: CASSSLGTGERATQYF.

The V gene is TRBV27, the J gene TRBJ1-1, with 7 bases that match TRBD1. V gave up 4 bases and J gave up 7 bases; unmatched junction bases: 6. Germline loops: CDR1 MNHEY, CDR2 SMNVEV (reference sequence). The CDR3 covers 13 residues. CDR3 DNA: TGTGCCAGCAGTTCCGGGACAGAGTATGAAGCTTTCTTT. It specifies CASSSGTEYEAFF.

V gene TRBV27 combines with J gene TRBJ2-7; weak D call: TRBD2 (6 bases). The CDR3 length is 14 residues. The germline CDR1 and CDR2 sequences are MNHEY and SMNVEV (reference sequence). The V gene lost 2 bases and the J gene lost 1 base, with 9 bases spanning the gap. In nucleotides, the CDR3 is TGTGCCAGCAGTTTAGGTCGGGAGTCCTACGAGCAGTACTTC. Its protein is CASSLGRESYEQYF.

A few counts support this clone. The chain couples TRBV6-1 to TRBJ1-5, with D possibly matching TRBD1 (5 bases). CDR1 is MNHNS, CDR2 SASEGT, per germline. This CDR3 comprises 16 residues. V lost 4 bases and J 0 bases, leaving 13 bases between the germline ends. The chain's CDR3 is CASSASYRYSNQPQHF. CDR3 coding DNA: TGTGCCAGCAGTGCGTCCTACAGGTATAGCAATCAGCCCCAGCATTTT.

This clone was detected only a few times. The chain carries TRBV4-3 and TRBJ1-1, with 8 bases lining up with TRBD1. V trimming: 3 bases; J trimming: 4 bases; junction bases outside the gene matches: 4. The CDR3 is made up of 14 amino acids. Germline V gene sequence: CDR1 LGHNA, CDR2 YSLEER. The chain's CDR3 is CASSHPDRGTEAFF. For the CDR3, the DNA is TGCGCCAGCAGCCATCCTGACAGGGGCACTGAAGCTTTCTTT.

The chain employs TRBV2 and TRBJ1-2, with D possibly matching TRBD1 (5 bases). Trimming stripped 2 bases from V and 5 bases from J, with 9 bases between. Germline lookup yields CDR1 SNHLY and CDR2 FYNNEI. The CDR3 loop spans 13 amino acids. Here the CDR3 reads CASSEPGWYGYTF. The CDR3, as DNA: TGTGCCAGCAGTGAACCAGGGTGGTATGGCTACACCTTC.

This clone was counted only a few times. The V call is TRBV12-5, the J call TRBJ1-2; perhaps TRBD1 as D (6 bases). Germline CDR1 is LGHNT and CDR2 is FRNRAP. Trimming took 5 bases from V and 5 from J, leaving 15 bases between them. The CDR3 contains 14 residues. Here the CDR3 reads CASGDDRYRYGYTF. The CDR3 DNA sequence: TGTGCTAGTGGTGACGACAGGTATAGGTATGGCTACACCTTC.

The J gene is TRBJ2-3, the V gene TRBV2, with a weak D call TRBD2 (6 bases). Germline V lookup: CDR1 SNHLY, CDR2 FYNNEI. The V end was cut by 3 bases, the J end by 4 bases, with 14 bases between. This CDR3 contains 15 residues. The CDR3 loop is CASSEEGVGSDTQYF. DNA for the CDR3: TGTGCCAGCAGTGAGGAGGGAGTGGGCTCAGATACGCAGTATTTT.

J is TRBJ2-3 and V is TRBV29-1; 7 bases are a match to TRBD1. The V and J ends lost 6 bases and 3 bases, in that order; junction bases with no gene match: 9. CDR1 SQVTM and CDR2 ANQGSEA come from the germline V gene. This CDR3 spans 14 amino acids. The CDR3 is CSVADRVGTDTQYF. The DNA for the CDR3 is TGCAGCGTGGCTGACAGGGTGGGGACAGATACGCAGTATTTT.

This clone occurred a few times. The sample holds other DNA sequences that translate to the same CDR3. V is TRBV5-1 and J is TRBJ1-1; no firm D call. CDR3 size: 13 residues. V was clipped by 0 bases and J by 1 base, with 4 bases between them. Germline V gene sequence: CDR1 SGHRS, CDR2 YFSETQ. The CDR3, as DNA: TGCGCCAGCAGCTTGGCGGGGAACACTGAAGCTTTCTTT. Encoded protein: CASSLAGNTEAFF.

CDR3 sequence (DNA): TGTGCCAGCAGCTTAGGACAGCTGGCCTCCTATAATTCACCCCTCCACTTT. It is translated as CASSLGQLASYNSPLHF. The chain is built from TRBV5-5 and TRBJ1-6, with TRBD1 as a possible D gene (6 bases). Trimming shortened V by 2 bases and J by 0 bases, and 12 bases separated the two germline ends. Germline V lookup: CDR1 SGHKS, CDR2 YYEKEE (reference sequence). CDR3 length equals 17 residues. Full variable domain (missing parts from reference TRBV5-5 and TRBJ1-6): DAGVTQSPTHLIKTRGQQVTLRCSPISGHKSVSWYQQVLGQGPQFIFQYYEKEERGRGNFPDRFSARQFPNYSSELNVNALLLGDSALYLCASSLGQLASYNSPLHFGNGTRLTVT.

The rearrangement joins TRBV18 to TRBJ2-3; 8 nucleotides agree with TRBD2. V trimming: 3 bases; J trimming: 2 bases; junction bases outside the gene matches: 10. The CDR3 runs 17 residues. The germline gives CDR1 KGHSH, CDR2 LQKENI. CDR3 sequence reads: CASSPFHSSGYTDTQYF. The CDR3 DNA reads TGTGCCAGCTCACCGTTCCACTCTAGCGGGTACACAGATACGCAGTATTTT.

This clone was observed once. V usage is TRBV5-4 and J usage is TRBJ2-3; 7 nucleotides agree with TRBD2. V dropped 0 bases and J dropped 5; count of bases not matched to a gene: 6. The CDR3 totals 15 residues. Germline CDR1 SGHNT, CDR2 YYREEE (reference sequence). CDR3 region: CASSLVAGVGDTQYF. As DNA, the CDR3 is TGTGCCAGCAGCTTGGTGGCGGGGGTTGGAGATACGCAGTATTTT.

The CDR3 DNA follows: TGTGCCAGCAGTTCATATCAGGGCTACGAGCAGTACGTC. Translation gives CASSSYQGYEQYV. The chain combines TRBV28 with TRBJ2-7, with D perhaps TRBD1 (5 bases). Trimming took off 4 bases at V and 3 bases at J, with 10 bases between the two ends. CDR1 MDHEN and CDR2 SYDVKM come from the germline V gene. This CDR3 comprises 13 residues.

Comments on this clone: At one boundary the junction diverges from the germline segment, which might be a read error. This chain joins TRBV28 and TRBJ2-6; maybe TRBD1 (6 bases). Per the germline V gene, CDR1 is MDHEN and CDR2 is SYDVKM. CDR3 length: 19 residues. CDR3 loop: CASSFSGVYGSSGANVMTF. The DNA of the CDR3 is TGTGCCAGCAGTTTTTCAGGGGTGTATGGAAGCTCTGGGGCCAACGTCATGACTTTC.

This clone appeared a few times. This chain joins TRBV30 and TRBJ1-2; no clear D. The germline CDR1 and CDR2 sequences are GTSNPN and SVGIG (reference sequence). CDR3 size: 13 residues. V gave up 3 bases and J gave up 4 bases, with 12 bases separating them. The CDR3 sequence: CAWSVPAGYGYTF. As DNA, the CDR3 is TGTGCCTGGAGCGTTCCCGCGGGCTATGGCTACACCTTC.

V gene TRBV5-1 combines with J gene TRBJ2-1; D is possibly TRBD2 (5 bases). The V end lost 4 bases, the J end lost 9 bases, and 14 bases lay between the germline ends. The CDR3 spans 13 residues. Germline CDR1 and CDR2: SGHRS and YFSETQ. The CDR3 region has the DNA TGCGCCAGCAGCCCTCGACTATCTGGTGAGCAGTTCTTC. It translates to CASSPRLSGEQFF.

The V call is TRBV11-2, the J call TRBJ1-1, with D unclear. The V gene's germline CDR1 is SGHAT and CDR2 FQNNGV. This CDR3 is 12 amino acids long. Between the trimmed V and J ends, which lost 5 bases and 6 bases, there was a span of 10 bases. The CDR3 loop reads CASSPGFAEAFF. CDR3 nucleotides: TGTGCCAGCAGCCCGGGGTTCGCTGAAGCTTTCTTT.

J is TRBJ1-5 and V is TRBV27; D is unresolved. Germline CDR1 reads MNHEY; CDR2 reads SMNVEV (reference sequence). The V and J ends lost 6 bases and 0 bases respectively, with 15 bases between them. This CDR3 comprises 16 residues. The DNA for the CDR3 is TGTGCCAGCAGCCCGCTTACTCATAGTAGCAATCAGCCCCAGCATTTT. The encoded protein is CASSPLTHSSNQPQHF.

The chain is built from TRBV11-2 and TRBJ2-3, with 8 bases identical to TRBD2. The CDR3 has 16 amino acids. The V segment lost 5 bases and the J segment 2 bases; nucleotides outside the gene matches: 9. The germline gives CDR1 SGHAT, CDR2 FQNNGV. CDR3 in amino acids: CASSPFGGGHTDTQYF. In DNA form, the CDR3 reads TGTGCCAGCAGCCCTTTCGGCGGGGGGCACACAGATACGCAGTATTTT.

The V call is TRBV30, the J call TRBJ2-1, with D possibly matching TRBD1 (5 bases). The CDR3 sequence is 14 residues long. The germline CDR1 and CDR2 sequences are GTSNPN and SVGIG (reference sequence). V dropped 5 bases and J dropped 10 bases, with 21 bases sitting between them. CDR3 DNA sequence: TGTGCCTGGCATTGGGGCGAAGGTTTTGGGGAGCAGTTCTTC. Amino acids: CAWHWGEGFGEQFF.

V gene TRBV7-8 combines with J gene TRBJ2-1; 10 nucleotides line up with TRBD2. The germline V gene has CDR1 SGHVS and CDR2 FQNEAQ. The CDR3 sequence is 15 residues long. Trimming removed 8 bases from V and 0 bases from J; junction bases left unmatched: 4. Written as DNA, the CDR3 is TGTGCCAGCGTAGCGGGGGGCAGCTCCTACAATGAGCAGTTCTTC. Its protein is CASVAGGSSYNEQFF.

This sequence joins TRBV5-1 and TRBJ2-1; 9 nucleotides match TRBD1. The V segment lost 4 bases and the J segment 1 base; nucleotides outside the gene matches: 6. Germline values: CDR1 SGHRS, CDR2 YFSETQ. The CDR3 is made up of 16 amino acids. CDR3 protein: CASSGRQGESYNEQFF. The CDR3 DNA reads as TGCGCCAGCAGCGGGAGACAGGGGGAATCCTACAATGAGCAGTTCTTC.

CDR3: CASSSGGMNTEAFF. The CDR3 DNA reads as TGTGCCAGCAGCTCGGGCGGGATGAACACTGAAGCTTTCTTT. The gene calls are TRBV5-4 and TRBJ1-1, with D unclear. The ends were cut back, 3 bases at V and 0 bases at J, with 9 bases in the middle. Germline values: CDR1 SGHNT, CDR2 YYREEE (reference sequence). This CDR3 spans 14 amino acids.

The CDR3 region has the DNA TGTGCCAGCAGCTTAGTGACAGCTAAGAGCACTGAAGCTTTCTTT. Protein sequence: CASSLVTAKSTEAFF. The chain carries TRBV11-2 and TRBJ1-1; possible D gene TRBD1, 5 bases. CDR1 SGHAT and CDR2 FQNNGV come from the germline V gene. This CDR3 is built from 15 residues. Trimming removed 1 base from V and 4 bases from J, with 13 bases in between.